This T cell receptor (beta chain) was recorded in a study of shared clonotypes between healthy human individuals. Germline assignment: CDR1 MDHEN and CDR2 SYDVKM. The V end lost 7 bases, the J end lost 3 bases, and 21 bases lay between the germline ends. The length of the CDR3 is 16 residues. TCRdb's table, derived via immunoSEQ multiplex PCR, lists solely in-frame clones and lacks some. Seen here are 2 million to 2.5 million clones, 93% observed once, and the top ten hold about 0.39%. Sequencing was done on a sample of naive CD4+ T cells from PBMCs. Subset defined: CD45RA+ positively selected. The sequence came from a man between 18 and 29 years old in good health. Some clones in this sample may be carry-over from other donors' samples. The J gene is TRBJ1-1, the V gene TRBV28; a possible D gene is TRBD1 (6 bases). The CDR3 reads CASTPGDTGFDTEAFF. The DNA of the CDR3 is TGTGCCAGCACCCCCGGGGACACGGGTTTTGACACTGAAGCTTTCTTT.